The 28 T cell receptor beta chains given below trace back to one sample, sequenced in a study of CD8 T cells in ankylosing spondylitis. TCRdb processed the 5' RACE reads anew with MiXCR; each CDR3 protein has one entry. This table has approximately 90,000 distinct CDR3 sequences, about 8.5% appearing once. Sequencing was carried out using blood, either unsorted or a sorted T cell fraction (not recorded which). Every receptor here comes from a male donor with ankylosing spondylitis or in good health (not recorded which).

This clonotype came up a few times. This chain joins TRBV27 and TRBJ2-7, with D hard to call. Per germline, CDR1 MNHEY and CDR2 SMNVEV (reference sequence). This CDR3 comprises 12 residues. The germline V and J ends were trimmed by 4 bases and 3 bases, with 7 bases remaining between them. The CDR3 region has the DNA TGTGCCAGCAGTTCTACCTTCTACGAGCAGTACTTC. This codes for CASSSTFYEQYF.

Comment on this clonotype: Its ends do not fully match the called genes, so a read error is possible. The rearrangement links TRBV4-3 to TRBJ1-5; 9 bases match TRBD1. The CDR3 extends over 15 amino acids. The germline gives CDR1 LGHNA, CDR2 YSLEER. The CDR3 DNA sequence: TGCGTCAGCAGCCCGTGGACAGGGGCCAATCAGCCCCAGCATTTT. Protein: CVSSPWTGANQPQHF.

This clonotype was counted many times. CDR3 sequence: CASSVVDRAGDTQYF. The CDR3 bases are TGTGCCAGCAGCGTAGTGGACAGGGCTGGAGATACGCAGTATTTT. The chain recombines TRBV9 with TRBJ2-3; 8 bases are shared with TRBD1. Germline V gives CDR1 SGDLS, CDR2 YYNGEE. The CDR3 consists of 15 residues. J was trimmed by 5 bases and V by 0 bases; bases with no gene match: 5.

The rearrangement joins TRBV12-3 or TRBV12-4 to TRBJ2-1, with TRBD2 matching 9 bases. Losses at the gene ends were 3 bases for V and 4 bases for J; bases not matched to a gene: 16. The CDR3 has 19 residues. Written as DNA, the CDR3 is TGTGCCAGCAGTTTCCGACTTCAGGGCGGGGGGGCCGGATACAATGAGCAGTTCTTC. It translates to CASSFRLQGGGAGYNEQFF.

As for this clonotype: This may arise from a read error, as a much more abundant clone is one base away. The chain has TRBV6-2 or TRBV6-3 and TRBJ1-2; D gene uncertain. The CDR3 is 15 residues long. Germline CDR1 reads MNHEY; CDR2 reads SVGEGT. The CDR3 protein is CASSYTSGGSYGYAF. The CDR3 bases are TGTGCCAGCAGTTACACTTCAGGAGGTTCCTATGGCTACGCCTTC.

The chain carries TRBV7-9 and TRBJ2-2; D unclear. Germline V CDR1 and CDR2: SEHNR, FQNEAQ (reference sequence). Trimming took 5 bases from V and 5 from J, leaving 9 bases between them. The CDR3 is made up of 13 amino acids. CDR3 nucleotides: TGTGCCAGCAGCCCGGGCCCGACCGGGGAGCTGTTTTTT. Protein: CASSPGPTGELFF.

The chain has TRBV20-1 and TRBJ1-2; maybe TRBD1 (5 bases). The germline CDR1 and CDR2 sequences are DFQATT and SNEGSKA (reference sequence). This CDR3 contains 12 residues. V lost 2 bases and J 4 bases, leaving 8 bases between the germline ends. As DNA, the CDR3 is TGCAGTGCTAGACAGGGCTTCTATGGCTACACCTTC. This encodes CSARQGFYGYTF.

In this sample, this clonotype turned up many times. This rearrangement joins TRBV7-2 to TRBJ2-3, with D perhaps TRBD2 (6 bases). Germline V gives CDR1 SGHTA, CDR2 FQGNSA. Trimming took off 4 bases at V and 3 bases at J, with 20 bases between the two ends. CDR3 length equals 17 residues. Written as DNA, the CDR3 is TGTGCCAGCAGCTACCCGGGACTTCGGGGTTTAACAGATACGCAGTATTTT. Translation gives CASSYPGLRGLTDTQYF.

This clonotype was picked up many times. One junction end disagrees with the germline gene, perhaps due to a read error. The chain joins TRBV20-1 to TRBJ2-3, with TRBD2 matching 9 bases. Germline V gene data show CDR1 as DFQATT and CDR2 as SNEGSKA (reference sequence). The CDR3 has 15 residues. This CDR3 is CSANSFSGSRDTQYF. The CDR3 bases are TGCAGTGCAAATAGTTTTAGCGGGAGCAGAGATACGCAGTATTTT.

At least ten counts were recorded for this clonotype. The chain couples TRBV29-1 to TRBJ1-2, with 9 bases lining up with TRBD1. The J segment lost 2 bases and the V segment lost 4 bases, leaving 2 bases of the junction unmatched. The CDR3 is 13 amino acids. Per the germline V gene, CDR1 is SQVTM and CDR2 is ANQGSEA. This CDR3 reads CSVVGTGNYGYTF. In DNA, the CDR3 is TGCAGCGTTGTCGGGACAGGGAACTATGGCTACACCTTC.

This clonotype appeared many times. The CDR3 region is CASSLGLNQPQHF. CDR3 sequence (DNA): TGTGCCAGCAGTCTCGGACTTAATCAGCCCCAGCATTTT. V and J are TRBV12-3 or TRBV12-4 and TRBJ1-5; D is unresolved. V was trimmed by 5 bases and J by 4 bases, leaving 9 bases between them. CDR3 length: 13 residues.

This clonotype was observed many times. The chain joins TRBV15 to TRBJ2-7; 15 bases align to TRBD2. The CDR3 contains 17 residues. Germline lookup yields CDR1 LNHNV and CDR2 YYDKDF (reference sequence). The V segment lost 0 bases and the J segment 4 bases; nucleotides outside the gene matches: 4. CDR3 bases: TGTGCCACCAGCAGAGAAGGACTAGCGGGAGGGGGTTACGAGCAGTACTTC. Translated: CATSREGLAGGGYEQYF.

In its sample, this clonotype was seen a few times. The V and J genes are TRBV7-6 and TRBJ2-7, with 13 positions matching TRBD2. CDR3 size: 18 residues. The trim removed 4 bases at V and 3 bases at J, leaving 12 bases unmatched. Germline V lookup: CDR1 SGHVS, CDR2 FNYEAQ. CDR3 nucleotides: TGTGCCAGCAGCTCACTTACCTTCAGGACTAGCGGGAGCTACGAGCAGTACTTC. This codes for CASSSLTFRTSGSYEQYF.

This clonotype was detected ten times or more. V usage is TRBV12-3 or TRBV12-4 and J usage is TRBJ2-7; D might be TRBD1 (7 bases). The CDR3 runs 15 residues. The germline V and J ends were trimmed by 3 bases and 5 bases, with 17 bases remaining between them. The CDR3 region is CASSFSPQGGDEQYF. CDR3 coding DNA: TGTGCCAGCAGTTTTTCCCCGCAGGGGGGCGACGAGCAGTACTTC.

The chain has TRBV6-1 and TRBJ2-3, with 12 positions matching TRBD2. Germline values: CDR1 MNHNS, CDR2 SASEGT. CDR3 size: 16 residues. Unmatched junction bases numbered 4, after V lost 6 bases and J lost 0 bases. This CDR3 is CASRDLAGGSTDTQYF. CDR3 coding DNA: TGTGCCAGCAGAGATCTAGCGGGAGGGAGCACAGATACGCAGTATTTT.

The table lists this clonotype with a few counts. The J gene is TRBJ1-1, the V gene TRBV6-2 or TRBV6-3, with D maybe TRBD1 (5 bases). Trimming stripped 0 bases from V and 5 bases from J, with 13 bases between. Germline V CDR1 and CDR2: MNHEY, SVGEGT. The CDR3 sequence is 15 residues long. The CDR3 DNA reads TGTGCCAGCAGTTACTCGTTGCGGGGGAGGACTGAAGCTTTCTTT. Residues: CASSYSLRGRTEAFF.

In this sample, this clonotype turned up many times. The chain carries TRBV3-1 and TRBJ1-4, with D perhaps matching TRBD1 (5 bases). This CDR3 has 14 residues. V dropped 3 bases and J dropped 5 bases, with 10 bases sitting between them. CDR1 and CDR2 (germline): LGHDT, YNNKEL (reference sequence). In nucleotides, the CDR3 is TGTGCCAGCAGCCAGGGACCGACCAATGAAAAACTGTTTTTT. It yields the protein CASSQGPTNEKLFF. Together with reference TRBV3-1 and TRBJ1-4, the CDR3 gives the full variable domain: DTAVSQTPKYLVTQMGNDKSIKCEQNLGHDTMYWYKQDSKKFLKIMFSYNNKELIINETVPNRFSPKSPDKAHLNLHINSLELGDSAVYFCASSQGPTNEKLFFGSGTQLSVL.

This clonotype was observed many times. V and J are TRBV12-3 or TRBV12-4 and TRBJ2-5; the match to TRBD1 covers 7 bases. The junction had 15 bases not matched to a gene; V was cut back by 6 bases and J by 5 bases. CDR3 length equals 16 residues. This CDR3 reads CASRALGQAERETQYF. The CDR3 DNA reads as TGTGCCAGCAGGGCCTTAGGACAGGCGGAAAGGGAGACCCAGTACTTC.

This clonotype was recorded many times. The V gene is TRBV6-2 or TRBV6-3, the J gene TRBJ2-3; weak D call: TRBD2 (5 bases). Trimming removed 8 bases from V and 7 bases from J, with 10 bases in between. Germline lookup yields CDR1 MNHEY and CDR2 SVGEGT. The CDR3 contains 11 residues. The CDR3 nucleotides read TGTGCCAGCTATAGAGGGAATACGCAGTATTTT. Its protein is CASYRGNTQYF.

This clonotype was seen many times. The rearrangement joins TRBV5-4 to TRBJ2-3; tentative D call: TRBD1 (5 bases). The germline V gene has CDR1 SGHNT and CDR2 YYREEE (reference sequence). The CDR3 covers 15 residues. V was pared by 0 bases and J by 0 bases, with 8 bases between. CDR3 sequence: CASSLEGRSTDTQYF. For the CDR3, the DNA is TGTGCCAGCAGCTTGGAGGGGCGGAGCACAGATACGCAGTATTTT.

The table lists this clonotype with many counts. The chain employs TRBV20-1 and TRBJ2-7; TRBD2 agrees at 12 bases. Germline loops: CDR1 DFQATT, CDR2 SNEGSKA (reference sequence). The CDR3 runs 14 residues. After removal of 5 bases from V and 6 bases from J, the junction contained 8 bases not matched to a gene. CDR3 protein: CSAAPSGRVSEQYF. In DNA form, the CDR3 reads TGCAGTGCTGCCCCTAGCGGGAGGGTAAGCGAGCAGTACTTC.

This clonotype was detected ten times or more. The chain couples TRBV10-3 to TRBJ2-3, with D unclear. Trimming removed 4 bases at V and 4 bases at J, with 15 bases between. The germline gives CDR1 ENHRY, CDR2 SYGVKD. The CDR3 is made up of 15 amino acids. CDR3 residues: CAISVLDPPPDTQYF. CDR3 in DNA: TGTGCCATCAGTGTCTTAGATCCCCCACCAGATACGCAGTATTTT.

This clonotype was recorded many times. This chain links TRBV20-1 with TRBJ1-2; the D gene is possibly TRBD1 (6 bases). The germline CDR1 and CDR2 sequences are DFQATT and SNEGSKA (reference sequence). V gave up 6 bases and J gave up 6 bases, with 20 bases separating them. The CDR3 has 14 amino acids. CDR3 coding DNA: TGCAGTGCCCCAGGGGCCCCTCTCGGGGATGGCTACACCTTC. This sequence encodes CSAPGAPLGDGYTF.

This clonotype was recorded at least ten times. V and J are TRBV7-2 and TRBJ1-3; the D gene is possibly TRBD1 (5 bases). With 1 base removed from V and 8 bases from J, the gap between germline ends came to 15 bases. Germline V CDR1 and CDR2: SGHTA, FQGNSA. The CDR3 extends over 15 amino acids. CDR3 residues: CASSLVPNQGHTIYF. The CDR3 DNA is TGTGCCAGCAGCTTAGTCCCCAACCAGGGACACACCATATATTTT. Complete variable domain (other parts from reference TRBV7-2 and TRBJ1-3): GAGVSQSPSNKVTEKGKDVELRCDPISGHTALYWYRQSLGQGLEFLIYFQGNSAPDKSGLPSDRFSAERTGGSVSTLTIQRTQQEDSAVYLCASSLVPNQGHTIYFGEGSWLTVV.

This clonotype was counted many times. The CDR3 DNA reads as TGCAGTGCACCCAGGGGGAATAGCAATCAGCCCCAGCATTTT. Translation: CSAPRGNSNQPQHF. The chain has TRBV20-1 and TRBJ1-5; 7 bases match TRBD1. After removal of 6 bases from V and 0 bases from J, the junction contained 5 bases not matched to a gene. Germline V gives CDR1 DFQATT, CDR2 SNEGSKA (reference sequence). The CDR3 totals 14 residues.

This clonotype occurred many times. The CDR3, as DNA: TGCAGTGCTGAGGCTCTAGCGGGGGAAGGACGTACGCAGTATTTT. Protein product: CSAEALAGEGRTQYF. V gene TRBV20-1 combines with J gene TRBJ2-3; TRBD2 agrees at 10 bases. Germline values: CDR1 DFQATT, CDR2 SNEGSKA (reference sequence). V was clipped by 5 bases and J by 8 bases; unmatched bases: 13. The CDR3 is 15 residues long.

This clonotype appeared many times. This chain links TRBV25-1 with TRBJ2-7, with D perhaps TRBD1 or TRBD2 (5 bases each). V shed 3 bases and J shed 6 bases, with 15 bases lying between them. The V gene's germline CDR1 is MGHDK and CDR2 SYGVNS. The CDR3 is 14 residues long. The CDR3 nucleotides read TGTGCCAGCAGTGATGAAGGGGAGCTACGCGAGCAGTACTTC. This encodes CASSDEGELREQYF.

This clonotype was seen many times. The V and J genes are TRBV15 and TRBJ2-7; the D is unclear. This CDR3 has 13 amino acids. CDR1 and CDR2 (germline): LNHNV, YYDKDF (reference sequence). V was pared by 1 base and J by 3 bases, with 7 bases between. The CDR3: CATSRGDRYEQYF. The CDR3, as DNA: TGTGCCACCAGCAGAGGTGATCGCTACGAGCAGTACTTC.